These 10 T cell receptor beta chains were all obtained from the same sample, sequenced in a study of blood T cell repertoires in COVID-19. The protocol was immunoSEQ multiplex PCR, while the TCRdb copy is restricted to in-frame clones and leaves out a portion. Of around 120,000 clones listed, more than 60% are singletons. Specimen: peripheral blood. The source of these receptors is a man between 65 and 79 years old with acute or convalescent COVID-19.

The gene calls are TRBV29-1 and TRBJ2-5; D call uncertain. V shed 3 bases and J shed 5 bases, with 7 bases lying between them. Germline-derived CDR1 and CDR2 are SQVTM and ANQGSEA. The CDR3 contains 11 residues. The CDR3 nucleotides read TGCAGCGTTGATAGCCTGGAGACCCAGTACTTC. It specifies CSVDSLETQYF.

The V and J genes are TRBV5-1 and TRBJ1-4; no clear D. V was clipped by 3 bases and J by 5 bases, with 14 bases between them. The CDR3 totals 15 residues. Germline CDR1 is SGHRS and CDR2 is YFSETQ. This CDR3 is CASSSTGTWNEKLFF. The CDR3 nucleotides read TGCGCCAGCAGCTCCACGGGAACGTGGAATGAAAAACTGTTTTTT.

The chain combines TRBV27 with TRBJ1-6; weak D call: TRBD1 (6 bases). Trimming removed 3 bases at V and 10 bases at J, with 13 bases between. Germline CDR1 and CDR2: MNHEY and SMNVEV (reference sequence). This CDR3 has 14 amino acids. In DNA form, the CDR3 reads TGTGCCAGCAGTTTCTCCAGGGGAATCTCACCCCTCCACTTT. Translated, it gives CASSFSRGISPLHF.

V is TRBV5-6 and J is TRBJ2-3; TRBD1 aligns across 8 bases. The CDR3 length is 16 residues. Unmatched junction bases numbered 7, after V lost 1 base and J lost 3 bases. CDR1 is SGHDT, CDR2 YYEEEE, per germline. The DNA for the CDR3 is TGTGCCAGCAGCTTGTACGGACAGGGACTTACAGATACGCAGTATTTT. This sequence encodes CASSLYGQGLTDTQYF. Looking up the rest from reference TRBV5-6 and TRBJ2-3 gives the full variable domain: DAGVTQSPTHLIKTRGQQVTLRCSPKSGHDTVSWYQQALGQGPQFIFQYYEEEERQRGNFPDRFSGHQFPNYSSELNVNALLLGDSALYLCASSLYGQGLTDTQYFGPGTRLTVL.

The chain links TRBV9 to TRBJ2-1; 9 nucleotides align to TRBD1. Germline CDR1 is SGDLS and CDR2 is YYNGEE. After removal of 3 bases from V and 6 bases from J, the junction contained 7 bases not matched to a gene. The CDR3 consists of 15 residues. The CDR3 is CASSAGQGGANEQFF. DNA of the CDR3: TGTGCCAGCAGCGCGGGACAGGGTGGTGCCAATGAGCAGTTCTTC.

CDR3 loop: CASSRRQERGGPRIQYF. CDR3 in DNA: TGCGCCAGCAGCCGAAGACAGGAGCGGGGGGGGCCGAGGATTCAGTACTTC. The J gene is TRBJ2-4, the V gene TRBV4-1; the match to TRBD2 covers 10 bases. V lost 4 bases, J lost 10 bases, and 16 bases stayed unmatched. This CDR3 has 17 amino acids. The germline CDR1 and CDR2 sequences are MGHRA and YSYEKL.

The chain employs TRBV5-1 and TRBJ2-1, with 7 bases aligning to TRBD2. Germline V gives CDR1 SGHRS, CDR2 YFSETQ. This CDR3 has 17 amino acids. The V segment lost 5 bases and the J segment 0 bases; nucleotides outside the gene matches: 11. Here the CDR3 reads CASSLPASGSSYNEQFF. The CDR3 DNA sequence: TGCGCCAGCAGTTTACCAGCTAGCGGCAGCTCCTACAATGAGCAGTTCTTC. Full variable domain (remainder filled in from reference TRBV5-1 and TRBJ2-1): KAGVTQTPRYLIKTRGQQVTLSCSPISGHRSVSWYQQTPGQGLQFLFEYFSETQRNKGNFPGRFSGRQFSNSRSEMNVSTLELGDSALYLCASSLPASGSSYNEQFFGPGTRLTVL.

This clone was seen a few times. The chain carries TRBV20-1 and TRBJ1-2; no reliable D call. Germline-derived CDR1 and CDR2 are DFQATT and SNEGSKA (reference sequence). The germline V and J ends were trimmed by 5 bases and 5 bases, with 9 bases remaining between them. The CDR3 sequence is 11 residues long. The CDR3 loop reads CSARRIYGYTF. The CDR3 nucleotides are TGCAGTGCTCGGAGGATTTATGGCTACACCTTC.

The CDR3, as DNA: TGTGCCACCAGCAGAGATCTCGTAATCAGGGCTAACTATGGCTACACCTTC. Protein product: CATSRDLVIRANYGYTF. This rearrangement joins TRBV15 to TRBJ1-2; a possible D gene is TRBD1 (5 bases). CDR3 length: 17 residues. Trimming shortened V by 0 bases and J by 0 bases, and 14 bases separated the two germline ends. Germline lookup yields CDR1 LNHNV and CDR2 YYDKDF (reference sequence).

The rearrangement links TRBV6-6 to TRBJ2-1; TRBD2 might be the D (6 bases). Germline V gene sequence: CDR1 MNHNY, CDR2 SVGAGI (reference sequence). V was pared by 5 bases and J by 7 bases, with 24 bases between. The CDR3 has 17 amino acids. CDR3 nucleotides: TGTGCCAGCAGTCCTTTGCCTAAGGGCGTCGGGGGAAATGAGCAGTTCTTC. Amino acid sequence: CASSPLPKGVGGNEQFF.